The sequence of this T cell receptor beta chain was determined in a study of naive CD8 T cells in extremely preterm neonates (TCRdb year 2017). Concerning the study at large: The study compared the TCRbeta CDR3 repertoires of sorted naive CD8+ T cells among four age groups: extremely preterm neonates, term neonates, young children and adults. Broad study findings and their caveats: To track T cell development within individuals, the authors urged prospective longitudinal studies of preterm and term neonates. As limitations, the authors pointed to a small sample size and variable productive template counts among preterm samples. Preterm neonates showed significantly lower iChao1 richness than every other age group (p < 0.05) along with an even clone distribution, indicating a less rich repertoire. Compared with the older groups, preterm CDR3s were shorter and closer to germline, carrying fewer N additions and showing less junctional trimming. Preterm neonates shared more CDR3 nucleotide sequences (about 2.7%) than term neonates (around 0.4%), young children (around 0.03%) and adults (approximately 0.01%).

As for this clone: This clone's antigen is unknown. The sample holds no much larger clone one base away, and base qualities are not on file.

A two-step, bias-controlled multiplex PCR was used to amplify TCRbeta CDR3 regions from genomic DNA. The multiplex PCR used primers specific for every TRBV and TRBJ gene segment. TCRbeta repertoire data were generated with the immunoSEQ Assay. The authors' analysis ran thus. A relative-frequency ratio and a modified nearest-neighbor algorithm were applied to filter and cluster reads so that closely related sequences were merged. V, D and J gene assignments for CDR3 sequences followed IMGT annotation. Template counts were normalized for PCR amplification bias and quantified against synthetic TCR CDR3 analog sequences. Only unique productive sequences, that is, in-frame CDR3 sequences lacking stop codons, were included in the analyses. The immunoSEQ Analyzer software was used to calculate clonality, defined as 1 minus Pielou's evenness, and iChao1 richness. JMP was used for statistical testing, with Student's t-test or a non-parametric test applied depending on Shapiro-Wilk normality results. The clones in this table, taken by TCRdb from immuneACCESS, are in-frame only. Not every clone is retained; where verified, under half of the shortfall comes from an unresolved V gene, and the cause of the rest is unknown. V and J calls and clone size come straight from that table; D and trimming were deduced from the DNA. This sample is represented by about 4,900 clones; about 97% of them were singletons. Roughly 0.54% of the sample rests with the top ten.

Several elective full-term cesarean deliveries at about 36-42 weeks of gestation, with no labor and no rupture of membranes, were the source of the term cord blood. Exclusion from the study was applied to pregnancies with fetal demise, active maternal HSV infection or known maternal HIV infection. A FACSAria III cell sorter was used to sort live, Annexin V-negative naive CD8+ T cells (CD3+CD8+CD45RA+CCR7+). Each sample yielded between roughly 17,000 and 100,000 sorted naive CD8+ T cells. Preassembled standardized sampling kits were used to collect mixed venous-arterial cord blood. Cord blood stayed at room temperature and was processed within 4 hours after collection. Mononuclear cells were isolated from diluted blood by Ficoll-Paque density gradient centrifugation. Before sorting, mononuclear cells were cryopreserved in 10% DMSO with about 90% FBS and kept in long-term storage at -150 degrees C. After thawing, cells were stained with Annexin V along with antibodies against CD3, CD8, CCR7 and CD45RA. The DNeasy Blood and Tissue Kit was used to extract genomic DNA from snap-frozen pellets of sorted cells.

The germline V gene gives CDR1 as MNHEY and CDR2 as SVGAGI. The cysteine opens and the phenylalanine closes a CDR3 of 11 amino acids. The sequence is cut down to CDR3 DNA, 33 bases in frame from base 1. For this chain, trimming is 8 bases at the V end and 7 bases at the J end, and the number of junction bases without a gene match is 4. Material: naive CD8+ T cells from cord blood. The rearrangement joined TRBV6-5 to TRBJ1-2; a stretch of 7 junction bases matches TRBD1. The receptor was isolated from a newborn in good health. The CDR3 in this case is CASRTGVGYTF. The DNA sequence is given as TGTGCCAGCCGAACAGGGGTTGGCTACACCTTC.